What follows are 13 T cell receptor beta chains derived from one specimen sequenced in a study of CD8 T cells in Susac syndrome. A quantity of about 0.5 to 1 ug RNA underwent reverse transcription using random hexamers. TCRdb redid the calling of the immunoSEQ multiplex PCR reads with MiXCR, one entry per CDR3 protein. The sample gives approximately 180,000 distinct CDR3 sequences, 80% to 95% of which show up once; around 0.097% is in the top ten. The sample taken for sequencing was CD4+ T cells from PBMCs. Receptors were obtained from a human donor with multiple sclerosis.

The chain has TRBV20-1 and TRBJ1-1, with D possibly TRBD1 on 5 matching bases. Trimming took off 0 bases at V and 10 bases at J, with 18 bases between the two ends. CDR3 size: 14 residues. Germline lookup yields CDR1 DFQATT and CDR2 SNEGSKA (reference sequence). This CDR3 is CSAREPLGAFGAFF. The CDR3 DNA reads TGCAGTGCTAGAGAGCCACTCGGGGCCTTCGGAGCTTTCTTT.

The chain is built from TRBV20-1 and TRBJ1-6; 8 bases fit TRBD1. This CDR3 is 17 amino acids long. The germline V gene has CDR1 DFQATT and CDR2 SNEGSKA (reference sequence). Trimming removed 1 base from V and 8 bases from J; junction bases left unmatched: 13. The DNA of the CDR3 is TGCAGTGCTAGAGCCGGGACAGGACATACTAGGGATTCACCCCTCCACTTT. Its translation: CSARAGTGHTRDSPLHF.

The CDR3 is CASSLKGGDTQYF. The CDR3 DNA reads as TGTGCCAGCAGCTTAAAGGGGGGAGATACGCAGTATTTT. The chain links TRBV7-3 to TRBJ2-3, with D possibly called TRBD1 or TRBD2 (6 bases each). The CDR3 is 13 residues long. V lost 1 base and J 5 bases, leaving 7 bases between the germline ends. CDR1 is SGHTA and CDR2 is FQGTGA in the germline V gene.

CDR3 loop: CASSRDATNEKLFF. In nucleotides, the CDR3 is TGTGCCAGCAGTAGGGATGCAACTAATGAAAAACTGTTTTTT. This chain uses TRBV12-3 or TRBV12-4 with TRBJ1-4; D gene unclear. CDR3 length: 14 residues. V was shortened by 5 bases and J by 0 bases, with 7 bases between the two germline ends.

V usage is TRBV4-2 and J usage is TRBJ2-3; maybe TRBD2 (7 bases). This CDR3 comprises 15 residues. CDR1 is LGHNA and CDR2 is YNFKEQ in the germline V gene. The germline V and J ends were trimmed by 5 bases and 4 bases, with 16 bases remaining between them. The CDR3 reads CASSWGGARADTQYF. CDR3 nucleotide sequence: TGTGCCAGCAGCTGGGGGGGGGCCAGGGCAGATACGCAGTATTTT.

This sequence joins TRBV30 and TRBJ2-3, with 8 positions matching TRBD2. Per the germline V gene, CDR1 is GTSNPN and CDR2 is SVGIG (reference sequence). There are 14 residues in the CDR3. After removal of 1 base from V and 15 bases from J, the junction contained 15 bases not matched to a gene. The CDR3 DNA reads TGTGCCTGGAGTGGCACCCGGGGGGCGGGGGGAATCTATTTT. Translating it yields CAWSGTRGAGGIYF.

This sequence joins TRBV12-3 or TRBV12-4 and TRBJ2-5; D gene uncertain. V lost 2 bases to trimming and J lost 5 bases, with 9 bases between them. The CDR3 loop spans 13 amino acids. The CDR3 region has the DNA TGTGCCAGCAGTTTAAGGTCACTGGAGACCCAGTACTTC. This gives the protein CASSLRSLETQYF.

The V call is TRBV12-3 or TRBV12-4, the J call TRBJ2-5, with D possibly called TRBD1 or TRBD2 (5 bases each). Trimming pared 4 bases from V and 1 base from J, leaving 16 bases between. The length of the CDR3 is 16 residues. The CDR3 DNA follows: TGTGCCAGCAGTTCGGGGCAGGGCGTAGGCCAAGAGACCCAGTACTTC. This encodes CASSSGQGVGQETQYF.

The chain employs TRBV7-8 and TRBJ2-7, with 7 bases aligning to TRBD2. CDR3 length: 13 residues. Losses at the gene ends were 5 bases for V and 8 bases for J; bases not matched to a gene: 9. Germline CDR1 and CDR2: SGHVS and FQNEAQ. CDR3 coding DNA: TGTGCCAGCAGCCTACAAACTAGCGAGAAGCAGTACTTC. Amino acids: CASSLQTSEKQYF.

The chain recombines TRBV7-2 with TRBJ2-7, with D possibly matching TRBD2 (5 bases). V was pared by 5 bases and J by 3 bases, with 20 bases between. This CDR3 contains 16 residues. The V gene's germline CDR1 is SGHTA and CDR2 FQGNSA. The CDR3 spells CASSPKGGSASYEQYF. Here the CDR3 DNA reads TGTGCCAGCAGCCCCAAAGGCGGTAGCGCCAGCTACGAGCAGTACTTC.

The CDR3: CASSSEVGGEQYF. In DNA, the CDR3 is TGCGCCAGCAGTAGTGAAGTCGGGGGCGAGCAGTACTTC. This chain joins TRBV10-1 and TRBJ2-7, with D tentatively TRBD2 (6 bases). CDR1 is WNHNN, CDR2 SYGVQD, per germline (reference sequence). The CDR3 totals 13 residues. Trimming shortened V by 5 bases and J by 6 bases, and 14 bases separated the two germline ends.

This clonotype was counted a single time. The chain joins TRBV5-1 to TRBJ1-2; tentatively, D is TRBD1 (5 bases). Per the germline V gene, CDR1 is SGHRS and CDR2 is YFSETQ. The length of the CDR3 is 13 residues. Trimming took off 4 bases at V and 9 bases at J, with 16 bases between the two ends. CDR3: CASSVGTGESYTF. CDR3 sequence (DNA): TGCGCCAGCAGCGTCGGCACGGGGGAAAGCTACACCTTC.

This chain connects TRBV5-1 to TRBJ2-7; weak D call: TRBD2 (6 bases). Germline CDR1 reads SGHRS; CDR2 reads YFSETQ. Between the trimmed V and J ends, which lost 3 bases and 1 base, there was a span of 20 bases. The CDR3 is 17 residues long. CDR3 nucleotide sequence: TGCGCCAGCAGCTGGGGGGTTGGGGCAGGATTATCCTACGAGCAGTACTTC. Its translation is CASSWGVGAGLSYEQYF.